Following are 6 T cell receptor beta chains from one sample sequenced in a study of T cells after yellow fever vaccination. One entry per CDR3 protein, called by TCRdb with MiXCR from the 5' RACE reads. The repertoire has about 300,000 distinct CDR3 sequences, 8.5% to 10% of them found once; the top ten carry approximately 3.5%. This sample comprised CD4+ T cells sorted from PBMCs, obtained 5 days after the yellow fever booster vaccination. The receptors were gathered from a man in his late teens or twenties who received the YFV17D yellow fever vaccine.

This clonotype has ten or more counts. CDR3 in DNA: TGTGCCAGCAGCTCCCGGAGCCTCGGGGTCTACAATGAGCAGTTCTTC. The encoded protein is CASSSRSLGVYNEQFF. The chain recombines TRBV11-1 with TRBJ2-1; D is possibly TRBD2 (5 bases). Per the germline V gene, CDR1 is SGHAT and CDR2 is FQDESV (reference sequence). The CDR3 totals 16 residues. Trimming left V 4 bases short and J 3 bases short, with 16 bases between.

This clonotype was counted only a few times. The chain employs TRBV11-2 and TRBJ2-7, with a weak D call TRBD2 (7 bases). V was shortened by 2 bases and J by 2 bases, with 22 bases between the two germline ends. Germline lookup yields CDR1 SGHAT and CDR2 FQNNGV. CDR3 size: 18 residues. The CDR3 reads CASSLSLIAGASAYEQYF. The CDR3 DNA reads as TGTGCCAGCAGCTTATCTTTGATTGCGGGGGCCTCCGCCTACGAGCAGTACTTC. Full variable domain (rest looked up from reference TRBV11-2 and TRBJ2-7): EAGVAQSPRYKIIEKRQSVAFWCNPISGHATLYWYQQILGQGPKLLIQFQNNGVVDDSQLPKDRFSAERLKGVDSTLKIQPAKLEDSAVYLCASSLSLIAGASAYEQYFGPGTRLTVT.

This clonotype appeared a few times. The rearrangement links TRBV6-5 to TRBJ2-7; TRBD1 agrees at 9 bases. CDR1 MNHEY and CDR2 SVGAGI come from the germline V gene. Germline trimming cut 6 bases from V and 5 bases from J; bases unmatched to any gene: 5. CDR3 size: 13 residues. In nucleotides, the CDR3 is TGTGCCAGCAGGACAGGGGGAGTGGACGAGCAGTACTTC. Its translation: CASRTGGVDEQYF.

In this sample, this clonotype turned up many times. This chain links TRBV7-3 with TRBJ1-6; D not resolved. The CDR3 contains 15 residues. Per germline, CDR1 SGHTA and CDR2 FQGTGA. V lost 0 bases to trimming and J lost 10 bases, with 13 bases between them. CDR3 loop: CASSLTSAVRSPLHF. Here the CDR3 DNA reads TGTGCCAGCAGCTTAACGTCGGCAGTCAGGTCACCCCTCCACTTT.

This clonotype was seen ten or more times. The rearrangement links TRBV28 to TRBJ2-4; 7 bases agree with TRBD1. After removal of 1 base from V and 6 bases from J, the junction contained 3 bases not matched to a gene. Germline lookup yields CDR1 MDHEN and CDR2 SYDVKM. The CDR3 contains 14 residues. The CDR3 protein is CASSLFQGVNIQYF. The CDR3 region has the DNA TGTGCCAGCAGTTTATTCCAGGGGGTAAACATTCAGTACTTC.

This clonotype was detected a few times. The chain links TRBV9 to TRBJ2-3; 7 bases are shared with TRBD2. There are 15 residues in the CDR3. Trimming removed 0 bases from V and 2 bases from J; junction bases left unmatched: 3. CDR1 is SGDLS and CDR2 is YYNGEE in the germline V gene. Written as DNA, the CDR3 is TGTGCCAGCAGCGTAGAACTAGCGCACACAGATACGCAGTATTTT. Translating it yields CASSVELAHTDTQYF.